This T cell receptor beta chain was sequenced for a study of T cells expressing NK-cell markers. The CDR3 consists of 14 residues. Germline V CDR1 and CDR2: SGHRS, YFSETQ. TCRdb re-called the 5' RACE reads, yielding one record per CDR3 amino acid sequence without DNA. Across about 370,000 distinct CDR3 sequences, the top ten clones capture around a tenth of the sample. This receptor was obtained from a woman between 50 and 59 years old in good health. Source material: blood T cells: a sorted CD56 or NKG2C T cell subset, CD4+ or CD8+ T cells, or bulk PBMC T cells (not recorded which). The rearrangement links TRBV5-1 to TRBJ2-1; lacking DNA, the TRBD1 call made by TCRdb goes unchecked. CDR3 sequence reads: CASSLAGANNEQFF.